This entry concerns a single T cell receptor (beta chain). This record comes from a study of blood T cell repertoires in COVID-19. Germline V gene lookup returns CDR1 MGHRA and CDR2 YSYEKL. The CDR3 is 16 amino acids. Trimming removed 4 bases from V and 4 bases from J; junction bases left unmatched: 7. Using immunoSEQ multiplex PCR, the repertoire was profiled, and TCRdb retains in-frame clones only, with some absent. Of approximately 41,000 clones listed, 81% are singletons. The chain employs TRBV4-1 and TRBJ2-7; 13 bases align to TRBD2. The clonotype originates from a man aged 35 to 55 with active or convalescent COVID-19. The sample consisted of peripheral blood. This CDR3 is CASSRTLAGGDYEQYF. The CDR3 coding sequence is TGCGCCAGCAGCCGAACACTAGCGGGGGGGGATTACGAGCAGTACTTC.